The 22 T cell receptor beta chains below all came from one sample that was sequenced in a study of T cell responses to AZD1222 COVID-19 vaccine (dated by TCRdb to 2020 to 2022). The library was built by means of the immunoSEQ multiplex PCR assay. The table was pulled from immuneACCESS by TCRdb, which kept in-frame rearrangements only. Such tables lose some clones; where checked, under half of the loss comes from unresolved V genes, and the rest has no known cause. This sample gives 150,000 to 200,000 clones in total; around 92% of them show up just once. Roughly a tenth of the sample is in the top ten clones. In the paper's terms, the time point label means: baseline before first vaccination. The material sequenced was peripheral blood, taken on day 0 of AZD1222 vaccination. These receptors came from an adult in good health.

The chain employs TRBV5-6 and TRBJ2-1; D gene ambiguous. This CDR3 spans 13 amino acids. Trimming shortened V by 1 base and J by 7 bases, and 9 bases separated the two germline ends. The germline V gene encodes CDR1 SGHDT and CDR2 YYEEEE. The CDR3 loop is CASSLSSTNEQFF. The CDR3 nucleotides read TGTGCCAGCAGCTTGTCCAGCACAAATGAGCAGTTCTTC.

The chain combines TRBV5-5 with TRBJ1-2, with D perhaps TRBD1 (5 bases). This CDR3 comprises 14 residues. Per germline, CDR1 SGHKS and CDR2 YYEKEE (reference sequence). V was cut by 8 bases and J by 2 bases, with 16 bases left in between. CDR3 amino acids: CASIPGRQNYGYTF. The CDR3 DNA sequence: TGTGCCAGTATTCCGGGACGGCAAAACTATGGCTACACCTTC.

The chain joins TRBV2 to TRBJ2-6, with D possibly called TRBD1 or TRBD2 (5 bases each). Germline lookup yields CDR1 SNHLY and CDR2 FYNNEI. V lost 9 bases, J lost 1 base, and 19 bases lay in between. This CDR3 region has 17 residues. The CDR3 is CARDPRDLASGANVLTF. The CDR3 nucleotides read TGTGCCAGGGATCCCCGGGACCTCGCTTCTGGGGCCAACGTCCTGACTTTC.

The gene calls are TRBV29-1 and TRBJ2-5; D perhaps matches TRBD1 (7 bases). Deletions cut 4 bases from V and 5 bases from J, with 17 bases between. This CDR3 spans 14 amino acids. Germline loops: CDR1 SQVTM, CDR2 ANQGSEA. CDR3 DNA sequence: TGCAGCGTTGGCCGGGGGACAGCCGGGGAGACCCAGTACTTC. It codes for CSVGRGTAGETQYF.

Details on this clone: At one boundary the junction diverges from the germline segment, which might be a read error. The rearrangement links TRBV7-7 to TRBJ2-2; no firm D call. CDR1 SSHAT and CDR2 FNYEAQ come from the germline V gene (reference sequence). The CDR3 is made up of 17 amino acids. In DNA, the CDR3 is TGTGCTAGCAGCTCCGAGATGCTGGCCGCAGACACCGGGGAGCTGTTTTTT. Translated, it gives CASSSEMLAADTGELFF.

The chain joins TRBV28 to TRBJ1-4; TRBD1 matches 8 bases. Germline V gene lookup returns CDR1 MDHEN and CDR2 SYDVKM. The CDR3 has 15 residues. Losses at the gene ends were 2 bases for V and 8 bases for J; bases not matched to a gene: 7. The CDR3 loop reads CASSLVTGGGEKLFF. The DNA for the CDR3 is TGTGCCAGCAGTTTAGTTACAGGGGGGGGAGAAAAACTGTTTTTT.

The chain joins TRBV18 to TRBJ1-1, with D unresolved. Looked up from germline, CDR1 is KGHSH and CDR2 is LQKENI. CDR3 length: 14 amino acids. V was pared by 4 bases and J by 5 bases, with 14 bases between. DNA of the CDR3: TGTGCCAGCTCACTAGGGTACGAGACAACTGAAGCTTTCTTT. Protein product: CASSLGYETTEAFF.

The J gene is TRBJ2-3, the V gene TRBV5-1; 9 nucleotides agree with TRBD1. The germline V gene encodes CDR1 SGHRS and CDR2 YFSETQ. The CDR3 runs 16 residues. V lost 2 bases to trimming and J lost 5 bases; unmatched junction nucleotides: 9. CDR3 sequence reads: CASSFTTGGVVDTQYF. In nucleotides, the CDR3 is TGCGCCAGCAGCTTTACGACAGGGGGAGTGGTAGATACGCAGTATTTT.

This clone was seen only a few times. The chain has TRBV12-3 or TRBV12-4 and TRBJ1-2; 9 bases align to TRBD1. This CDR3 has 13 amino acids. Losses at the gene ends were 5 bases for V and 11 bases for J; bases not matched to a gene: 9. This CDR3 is CASSLGTGRWYTF. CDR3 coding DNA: TGTGCCAGCAGTCTAGGGACAGGGAGATGGTACACCTTC.

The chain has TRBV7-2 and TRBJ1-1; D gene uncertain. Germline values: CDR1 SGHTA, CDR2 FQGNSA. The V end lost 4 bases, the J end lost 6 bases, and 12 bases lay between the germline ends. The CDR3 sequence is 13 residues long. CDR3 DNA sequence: TGTGCCAGCAGCTATCGCGGGGATGCTGAAGCTTTCTTT. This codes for CASSYRGDAEAFF.

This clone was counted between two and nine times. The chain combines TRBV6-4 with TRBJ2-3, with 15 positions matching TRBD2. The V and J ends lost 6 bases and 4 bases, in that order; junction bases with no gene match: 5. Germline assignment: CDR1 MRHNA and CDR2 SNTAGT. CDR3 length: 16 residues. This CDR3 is CASSAGLAGGPDTQYF. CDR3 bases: TGTGCCAGCAGCGCCGGACTAGCGGGGGGGCCAGATACGCAGTATTTT.

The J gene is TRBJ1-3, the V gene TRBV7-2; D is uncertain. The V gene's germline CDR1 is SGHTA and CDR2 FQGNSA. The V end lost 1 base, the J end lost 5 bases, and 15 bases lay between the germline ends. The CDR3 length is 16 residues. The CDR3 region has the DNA TGTGCCAGCAGCTTAGTAGCGTCAGGAGGGCGAAACACCATATATTTT. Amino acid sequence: CASSLVASGGRNTIYF.

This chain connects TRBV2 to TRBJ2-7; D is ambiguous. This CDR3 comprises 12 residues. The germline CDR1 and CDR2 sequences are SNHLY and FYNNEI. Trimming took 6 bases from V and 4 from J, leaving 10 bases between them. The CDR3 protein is CASSPSAYEQYV. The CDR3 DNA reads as TGTGCCAGCAGCCCATCAGCTTACGAGCAGTACGTC.

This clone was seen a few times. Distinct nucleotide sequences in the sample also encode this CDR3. The CDR3: CASSLEGNTEAFF. In DNA form, the CDR3 reads TGTGCCAGCAGCTTAGAAGGGAACACTGAAGCTTTCTTT. V usage is TRBV7-9 and J usage is TRBJ1-1; D not resolved. V was trimmed by 1 base and J by 1 base, leaving 4 bases between them. This CDR3 is 13 amino acids long. Germline V gives CDR1 SEHNR, CDR2 FQNEAQ (reference sequence). Together with reference TRBV7-9 and TRBJ1-1, the CDR3 gives the full variable domain: DTGVSQNPRHKITKRGQNVTFRCDPISEHNRLYWYRQTLGQGPEFLTYFQNEAQLEKSRLLSDRFSAERPKGSFSTLEIQRTEQGDSAMYLCASSLEGNTEAFFGQGTRLTVV.

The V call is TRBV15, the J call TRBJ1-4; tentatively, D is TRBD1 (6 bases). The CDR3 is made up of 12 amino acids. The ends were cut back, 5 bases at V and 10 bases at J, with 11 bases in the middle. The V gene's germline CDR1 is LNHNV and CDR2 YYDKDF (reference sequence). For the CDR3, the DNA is TGTGCCACCAGCCTCGAGACAGGAAAACTGTTTTTT. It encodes CATSLETGKLFF.

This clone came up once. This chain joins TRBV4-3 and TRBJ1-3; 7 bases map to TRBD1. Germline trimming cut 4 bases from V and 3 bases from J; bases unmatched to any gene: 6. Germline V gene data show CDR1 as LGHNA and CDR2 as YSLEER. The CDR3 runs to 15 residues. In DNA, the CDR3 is TGCGCCAGCAGCCCGTCCAGGGGGGATGGAAACACCATATATTTT. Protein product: CASSPSRGDGNTIYF.

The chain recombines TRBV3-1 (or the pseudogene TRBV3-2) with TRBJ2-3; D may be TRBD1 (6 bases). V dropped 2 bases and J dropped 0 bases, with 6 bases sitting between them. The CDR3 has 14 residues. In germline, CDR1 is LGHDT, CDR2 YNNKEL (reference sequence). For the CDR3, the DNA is TGTGCCAGCAGCCAACAGGGGAGCACAGATACGCAGTATTTT. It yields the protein CASSQQGSTDTQYF.

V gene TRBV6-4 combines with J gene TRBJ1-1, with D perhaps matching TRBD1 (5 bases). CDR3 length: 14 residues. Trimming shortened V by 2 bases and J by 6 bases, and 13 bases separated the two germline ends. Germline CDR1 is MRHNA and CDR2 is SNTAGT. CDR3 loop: CASSDGAGSPEAFF. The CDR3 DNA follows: TGTGCCAGCAGTGACGGGGCAGGGTCCCCTGAAGCTTTCTTT.

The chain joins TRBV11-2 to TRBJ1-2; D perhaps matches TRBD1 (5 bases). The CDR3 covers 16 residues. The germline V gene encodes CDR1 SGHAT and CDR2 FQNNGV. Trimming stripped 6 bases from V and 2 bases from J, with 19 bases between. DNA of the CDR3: TGTGCCAGCAGAGCTACGAGGGGCAGGGCAAACTATGGCTACACCTTC. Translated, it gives CASRATRGRANYGYTF.

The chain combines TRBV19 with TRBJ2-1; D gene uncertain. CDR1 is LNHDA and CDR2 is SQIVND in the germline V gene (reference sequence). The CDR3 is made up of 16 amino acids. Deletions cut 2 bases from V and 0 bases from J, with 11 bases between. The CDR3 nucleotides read TGTGCCAGTAGTATAAGGTACTCCAGCTCCTACAATGAGCAGTTCTTC. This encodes CASSIRYSSSYNEQFF.

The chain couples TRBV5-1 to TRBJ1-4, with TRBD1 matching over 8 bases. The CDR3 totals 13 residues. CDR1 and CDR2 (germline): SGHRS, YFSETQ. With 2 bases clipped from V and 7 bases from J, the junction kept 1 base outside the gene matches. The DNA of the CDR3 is TGCGCCAGCAGCTTAGGACAGGGTGAAAAACTGTTTTTT. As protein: CASSLGQGEKLFF.

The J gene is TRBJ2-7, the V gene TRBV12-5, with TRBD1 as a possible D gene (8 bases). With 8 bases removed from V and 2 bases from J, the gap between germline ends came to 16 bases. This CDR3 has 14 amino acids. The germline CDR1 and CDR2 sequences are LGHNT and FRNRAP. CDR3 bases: TGTGCTAGTTTGGGAGGGACAGGCCCCTACGAGCAGTACTTC. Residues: CASLGGTGPYEQYF.